These T cell receptor beta chains were read from a single sample in a study of OX40 agonist ivuxolimab in advanced cancers. Measured with immunoSEQ multiplex PCR; TCRdb has only the in-frame clones, and not every one. The sample includes tens of thousands of clones, approximately 86% of them seen just once. The sequenced sample was CD4+ or CD8+ T cells sorted from blood, obtained in a trial of the OX40 agonist ivuxolimab. The receptors were gathered from an adult with an advanced solid tumor such as melanoma, head and neck, liver or kidney cancer. CDR3s include the opening cysteine and the closing phenylalanine or tryptophan. D genes are given only for firm matches. Clone size is given for some rows only: seen once, a few or many times, or a class if the clone is expanded.

clone_size	d_call	j_call	v_call	cdr3_aa	cdr3_nt
NA	TRBD1	TRBJ1-2	TRBV11-2	CASSEHRGPTYGYTF	TGTGCCAGCAGCGAGCACAGGGGGCCAACCTATGGCTACACCTTC
NA	TRBD1	TRBJ1-5	TRBV6-1	CASSAVDRGQPQHF	TGTGCCAGCAGTGCCGTTGACAGGGGTCAGCCCCAGCATTTT
NA	NA	TRBJ1-3	TRBV5-4	CASSSRISGNTIYF	TGTGCCAGCAGCTCGAGAATCTCTGGAAACACCATATATTTT
NA	NA	TRBJ2-7	TRBV28	CASSSNLPYEQYF	TGTGCCAGCAGTTCAAACTTACCCTACGAGCAGTACTTC
NA	NA	TRBJ2-5	TRBV7-2	CASSLDTGQETQYF	TGTGCCAGCAGCTTAGATACGGGGCAAGAGACCCAGTACTTC
NA	NA	TRBJ2-3	TRBV12-5	CASGLGTAADTQYF	TGTGCTAGTGGTTTGGGTACGGCCGCAGATACGCAGTATTTT
few	TRBD1	TRBJ2-7	TRBV10-3	CAISDYRGDYEQYF	TGTGCCATCAGTGATTACAGGGGAGACTACGAGCAGTACTTC
NA	NA	TRBJ1-6	TRBV29-1	CSVLGSSYNSPLHF	TGCAGCGTTCTAGGTAGCTCCTATAATTCACCCCTCCACTTT
NA	TRBD1	TRBJ1-4	TRBV4-1	CASSQRDRGAEKLFF	TGCGCCAGCAGCCAGAGAGACAGGGGAGCTGAAAAACTGTTTTTT
NA	NA	TRBJ1-6	TRBV29-1	CSVQTDRNSPLHF	TGCAGCGTCCAGACAGACCGTAATTCACCCCTCCACTTT
few	TRBD1	TRBJ1-1	TRBV9	CASSAMTGRTEAFF	TGTGCCAGCAGCGCTATGACAGGGCGCACTGAAGCTTTCTTT
NA	NA	TRBJ2-2	TRBV5-6	CASSLGAPLLETGELFF	TGTGCCAGCAGCTTGGGGGCCCCCTTGTTGGAAACCGGGGAGCTGTTTTTT
NA	NA	TRBJ2-3	TRBV11-1	CASSLAIQIPTDTQYF	TGTGCCAGCAGCTTAGCGATTCAGATACCCACAGATACGCAGTATTTT
NA	NA	TRBJ2-2	TRBV7-2	CASSLEGRVAGELFF	TGTGCCAGCAGCTTAGAGGGCAGAGTGGCCGGGGAGCTGTTTTTT
NA	TRBD1	TRBJ1-2	TRBV27	CASSLLGTGGFQNYGYTF	TGTGCCAGCAGTTTATTGGGGACAGGGGGCTTTCAAAACTATGGCTACACCTTC
NA	NA	TRBJ2-7	TRBV5-1	CASSLTYREKTYEQYF	TGCGCCAGCAGCTTGACCTACCGGGAAAAGACCTACGAGCAGTACTTC
NA	TRBD1	TRBJ1-6	TRBV7-3	CASSLDRVNSPLHF	TGTGCCAGCAGCCTGGACAGGGTTAATTCACCCCTCCACTTT
NA	NA	TRBJ2-3	TRBV10-1	CASSARGSGTDTQYF	TGCGCCAGCAGTGCCAGGGGATCGGGCACAGATACGCAGTATTTT
few	TRBD1	TRBJ2-5	TRBV9	CASSPGRGQGGQETQYF	TGTGCCAGCAGCCCCGGGAGAGGACAGGGGGGGCAGGAGACCCAGTACTTC
few	NA	TRBJ1-2	TRBV27	CASIQLGGLNYGYTF	TGTGCCAGCATCCAACTCGGGGGGTTGAACTATGGCTACACCTTC